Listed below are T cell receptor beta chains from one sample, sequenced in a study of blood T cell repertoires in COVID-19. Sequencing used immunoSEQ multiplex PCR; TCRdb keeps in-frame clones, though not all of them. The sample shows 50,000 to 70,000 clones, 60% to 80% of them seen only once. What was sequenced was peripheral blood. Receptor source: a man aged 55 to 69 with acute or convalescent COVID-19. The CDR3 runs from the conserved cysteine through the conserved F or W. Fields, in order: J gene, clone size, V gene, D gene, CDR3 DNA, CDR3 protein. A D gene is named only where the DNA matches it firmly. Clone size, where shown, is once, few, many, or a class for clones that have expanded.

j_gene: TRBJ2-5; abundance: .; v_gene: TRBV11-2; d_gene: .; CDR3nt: TGTGCCAGCAGCTTATTCCCGTACCAAGAGACCCAGTACTTC; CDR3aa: CASSLFPYQETQYF
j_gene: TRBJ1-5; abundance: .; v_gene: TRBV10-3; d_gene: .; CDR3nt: TGTGCCATCGCCGGGGTCAATCAGCCCCAGCATTTT; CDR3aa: CAIAGVNQPQHF
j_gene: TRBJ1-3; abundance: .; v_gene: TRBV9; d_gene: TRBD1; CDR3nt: TGTGCCAGCAGCGCAGAGACAGGGGCTGGAAACACCATATATTTT; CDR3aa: CASSAETGAGNTIYF
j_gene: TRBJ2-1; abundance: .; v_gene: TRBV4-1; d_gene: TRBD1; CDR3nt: TGCGCCAGCAGCCAAGATTACAGGGGGGCTTACAATGAGCAGTTCTTC; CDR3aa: CASSQDYRGAYNEQFF
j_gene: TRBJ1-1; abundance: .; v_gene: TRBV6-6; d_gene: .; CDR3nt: TGTTCTACACAGGGAGACACCACTGAAGCTTTCTTT; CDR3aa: CSTQGDTTEAFF
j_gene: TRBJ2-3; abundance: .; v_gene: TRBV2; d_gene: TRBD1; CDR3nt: TGTGCCAGCAGTGTCCGGACAGGGGGAACAGATACGCAGTATTTT; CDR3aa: CASSVRTGGTDTQYF
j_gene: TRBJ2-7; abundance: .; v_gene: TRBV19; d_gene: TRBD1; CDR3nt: TGTGCCAGTAGTCAATCGGGACAGGGGACCTACGAGCAGTACTTC; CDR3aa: CASSQSGQGTYEQYF
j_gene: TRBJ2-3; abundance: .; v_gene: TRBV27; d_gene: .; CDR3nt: TGTGCCAGCAGTAAAGGAGTTGGCCGGACAGCCACAGATACGCAGTATTTT; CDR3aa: CASSKGVGRTATDTQYF
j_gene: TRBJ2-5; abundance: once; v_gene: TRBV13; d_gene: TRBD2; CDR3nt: TGTGCCAGCAGCCTAAGCAGCGGGGGGATCGAAGAGACCCAGTACTTC; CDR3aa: CASSLSSGGIEETQYF
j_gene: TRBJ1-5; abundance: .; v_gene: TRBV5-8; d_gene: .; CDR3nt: TGTGCCAGCAGCTCAGTCGTTCAGCCCCAGCATTTT; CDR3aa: CASSSVVQPQHF
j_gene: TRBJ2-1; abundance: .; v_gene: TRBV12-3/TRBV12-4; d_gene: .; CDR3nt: TGTGCCAGCAGTTTATTCCAGAAGTATGAGCAGTTCTTC; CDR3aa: CASSLFQKYEQFF
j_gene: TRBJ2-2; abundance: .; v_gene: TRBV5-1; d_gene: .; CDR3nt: TGCGCCAGCACCAGTACCGGGACAACGAACACCGGGGAGCTGTTTTTT; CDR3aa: CASTSTGTTNTGELFF
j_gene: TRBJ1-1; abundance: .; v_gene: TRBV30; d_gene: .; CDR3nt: TGTGCCTGGAACCCCCCGGCAGGGTCTGTCAGTGAAGCTTTCTTT; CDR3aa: CAWNPPAGSVSEAFF